This T cell receptor (beta chain) was sequenced for a study of shared clonotypes between healthy human individuals. Study-wide background: CD4 naive cells filled three plates per donor, CD4 memory three, CD8 naive two and CD8 memory one.

A word on this clone: Antigen specificity is unknown.

Profiled with immunoSEQ multiplex PCR; TCRdb holds only in-frame clones, not every one. This sample has fewer than 400,000 clones, with roughly 70% found just once. Study outcomes and limitations: Tissues were not sampled, only blood, and their repertoires likely differ.

This TCR was sampled from a man in his thirties or forties in good health. Source material: memory CD4+ T cells sorted from blood. The subset is: CD45RA-negative fraction.

CDR3 bases: TGTGCCAGTAGTATAGATGGGTGGACTAGCGGGCGGAAACTCTCCTACAATGAGCAGTTCTTC. This gives the protein CASSIDGWTSGRKLSYNEQFF. The rearrangement joins TRBV19 to TRBJ2-1; 11 bases line up with TRBD2. Losses at the gene ends were 0 bases for V and 0 bases for J; bases not matched to a gene: 13. Germline loops: CDR1 LNHDA, CDR2 SQIVND (reference sequence). The CDR3 totals 21 residues. Using reference TRBV19 and TRBJ2-1 for the parts outside the CDR3, the full variable domain is DGGITQSPKYLFRKEGQNVTLSCEQNLNHDAMYWYRQDPGQGLRLIYYSQIVNDFQKGDIAEGYSVSREKKESFPLTVTSAQKNPTAFYLCASSIDGWTSGRKLSYNEQFFGPGTRLTVL.